The present TCR beta chain was sequenced within a study of T cells in Graves' hyperthyroidism and ophthalmopathy. Study at large: Peripheral blood sampling occurred at initial diagnosis, before any treatment. Study-wide points: Blood also contained most expanded thyroid clonotypes above 0.001.

With 3 bases removed from V and 0 bases from J, the gap between germline ends came to 8 bases. The CDR3 totals 14 residues. Germline V gives CDR1 SNHLY, CDR2 FYNNEI. The sample holds many counts of this clonotype. Its matching antigen is unknown. Using RNA transcripts as the source, TCR beta CDR3 regions were amplified. With the HTBI primer set, the TCR CDR3 went through a first round of RT-PCR. TCRdb recomputed calls from the multiplex PCR reads with MiXCR, one row per CDR3 protein. The data contain roughly 520,000 distinct CDR3 sequences, around 22% of them singletons. Lactation, pregnancy, other autoimmune disease or uncontrolled infection led to exclusion of patients. For the diagnoses, clinical symptoms, serum thyroxine and TRAb, thyroid ultrasound and orbital computed tomography were used.

The receptor comes from a woman younger than 45 with Graves' ophthalmopathy. This chain links TRBV2 with TRBJ1-1; possibly TRBD1 for D (6 bases). Sequenced material: blood. The CDR3 DNA follows: TGTGCCAGCAGTGAGAGGGGGATGAACACTGAAGCTTTCTTT. Translated: CASSERGMNTEAFF.